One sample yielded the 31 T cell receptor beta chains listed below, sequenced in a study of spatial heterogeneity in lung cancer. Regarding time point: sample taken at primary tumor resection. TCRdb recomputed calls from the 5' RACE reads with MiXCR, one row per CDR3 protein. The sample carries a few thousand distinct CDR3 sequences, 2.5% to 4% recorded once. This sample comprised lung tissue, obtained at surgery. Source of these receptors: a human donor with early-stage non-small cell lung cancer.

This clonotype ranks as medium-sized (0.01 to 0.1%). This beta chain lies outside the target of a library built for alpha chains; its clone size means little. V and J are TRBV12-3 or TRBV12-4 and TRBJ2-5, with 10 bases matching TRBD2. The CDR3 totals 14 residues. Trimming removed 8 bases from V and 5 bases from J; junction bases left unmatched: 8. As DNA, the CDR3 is TGTGCCAGCGGAATAGCGGGGGGCGGGGAGACCCAGTACTTC. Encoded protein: CASGIAGGGETQYF.

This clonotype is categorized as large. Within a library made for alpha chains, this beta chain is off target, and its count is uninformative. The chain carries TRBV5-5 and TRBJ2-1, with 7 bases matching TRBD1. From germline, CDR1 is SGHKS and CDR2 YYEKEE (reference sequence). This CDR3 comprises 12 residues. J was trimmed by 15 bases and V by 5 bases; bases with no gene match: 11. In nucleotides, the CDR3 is TGTGCCAGCAGGACACGGACAGGACCTTGGTTCTTC. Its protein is CASRTRTGPWFF.

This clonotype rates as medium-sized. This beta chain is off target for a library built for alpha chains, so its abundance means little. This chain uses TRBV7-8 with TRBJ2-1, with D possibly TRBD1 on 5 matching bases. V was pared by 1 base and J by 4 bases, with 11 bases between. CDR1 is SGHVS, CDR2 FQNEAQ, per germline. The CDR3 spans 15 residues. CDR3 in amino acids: CASSLGIQGYNEQFF. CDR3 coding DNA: TGTGCCAGCAGCTTAGGGATCCAGGGTTACAATGAGCAGTTCTTC.

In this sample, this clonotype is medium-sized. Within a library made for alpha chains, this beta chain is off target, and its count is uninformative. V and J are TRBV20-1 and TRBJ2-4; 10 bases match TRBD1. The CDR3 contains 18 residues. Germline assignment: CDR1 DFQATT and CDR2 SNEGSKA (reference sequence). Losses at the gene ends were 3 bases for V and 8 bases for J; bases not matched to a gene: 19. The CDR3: CSASPRGRQGAFRDIQYF. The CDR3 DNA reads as TGCAGTGCTAGTCCCAGAGGTAGACAGGGGGCCTTTCGGGACATTCAGTACTTC.

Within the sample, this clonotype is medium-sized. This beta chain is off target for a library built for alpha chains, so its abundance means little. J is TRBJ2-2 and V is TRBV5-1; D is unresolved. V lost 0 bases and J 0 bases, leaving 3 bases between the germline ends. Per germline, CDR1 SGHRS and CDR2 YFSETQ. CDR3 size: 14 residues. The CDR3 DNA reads TGCGCCAGCAGCTTGGTGCCGAACACCGGGGAGCTGTTTTTT. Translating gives CASSLVPNTGELFF.

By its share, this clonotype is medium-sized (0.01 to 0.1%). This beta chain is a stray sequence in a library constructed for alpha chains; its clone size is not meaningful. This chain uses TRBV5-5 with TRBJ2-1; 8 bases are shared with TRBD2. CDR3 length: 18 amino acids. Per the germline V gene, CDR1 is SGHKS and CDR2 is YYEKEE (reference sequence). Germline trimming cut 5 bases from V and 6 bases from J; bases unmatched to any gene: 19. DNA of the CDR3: TGTGCCAGCAGACTTTTCAGCGGGGGCGACACGCGAACCAATGAGCAGTTCTTC. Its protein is CASRLFSGGDTRTNEQFF.

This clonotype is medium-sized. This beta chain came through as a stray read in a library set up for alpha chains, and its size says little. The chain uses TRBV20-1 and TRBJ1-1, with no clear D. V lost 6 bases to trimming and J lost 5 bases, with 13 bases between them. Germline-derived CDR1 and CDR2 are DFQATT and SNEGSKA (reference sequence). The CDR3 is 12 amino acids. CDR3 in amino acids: CSAPGPKTEAFF. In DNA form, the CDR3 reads TGCAGTGCACCAGGACCTAAGACTGAAGCTTTCTTT.

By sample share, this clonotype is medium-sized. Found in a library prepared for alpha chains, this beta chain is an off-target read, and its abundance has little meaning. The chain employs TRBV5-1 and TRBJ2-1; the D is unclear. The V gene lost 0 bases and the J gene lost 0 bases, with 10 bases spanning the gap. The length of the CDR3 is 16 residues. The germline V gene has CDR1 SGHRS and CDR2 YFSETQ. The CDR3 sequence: CASSLGLPGSYNEQFF. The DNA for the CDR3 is TGCGCCAGCAGCTTGGGGTTACCGGGCTCCTACAATGAGCAGTTCTTC.

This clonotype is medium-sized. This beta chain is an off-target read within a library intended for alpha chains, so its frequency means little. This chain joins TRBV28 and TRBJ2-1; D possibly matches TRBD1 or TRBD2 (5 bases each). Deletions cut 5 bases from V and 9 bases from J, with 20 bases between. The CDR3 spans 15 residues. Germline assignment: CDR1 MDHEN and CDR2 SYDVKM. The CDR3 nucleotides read TGTGCCAGCAGTACGACCGGGCCCCAGGGAGTTGAGCAGTTCTTC. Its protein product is CASSTTGPQGVEQFF.

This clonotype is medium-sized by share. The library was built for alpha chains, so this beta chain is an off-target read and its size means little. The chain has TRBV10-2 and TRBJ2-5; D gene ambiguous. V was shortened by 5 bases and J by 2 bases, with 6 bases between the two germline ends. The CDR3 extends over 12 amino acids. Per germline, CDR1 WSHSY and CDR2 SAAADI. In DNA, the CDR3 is TGCGCCAGCAGTCATAATCAAGAGACCCAGTACTTC. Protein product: CASSHNQETQYF.

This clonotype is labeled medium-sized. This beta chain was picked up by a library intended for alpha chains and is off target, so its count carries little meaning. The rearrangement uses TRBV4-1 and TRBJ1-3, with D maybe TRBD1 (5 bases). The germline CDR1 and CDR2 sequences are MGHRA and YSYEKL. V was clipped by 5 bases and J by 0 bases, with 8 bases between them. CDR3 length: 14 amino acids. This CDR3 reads CASSTGDSGNTIYF. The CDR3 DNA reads TGCGCCAGCAGCACAGGAGACTCTGGAAACACCATATATTTT.

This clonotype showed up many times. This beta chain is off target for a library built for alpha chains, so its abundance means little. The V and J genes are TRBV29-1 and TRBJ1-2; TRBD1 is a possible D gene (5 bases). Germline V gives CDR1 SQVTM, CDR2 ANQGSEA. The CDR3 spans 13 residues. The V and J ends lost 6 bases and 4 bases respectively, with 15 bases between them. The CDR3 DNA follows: TGCAGCGTGGAGACAGCAGCCACCTATGGCTACACCTTC. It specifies CSVETAATYGYTF.

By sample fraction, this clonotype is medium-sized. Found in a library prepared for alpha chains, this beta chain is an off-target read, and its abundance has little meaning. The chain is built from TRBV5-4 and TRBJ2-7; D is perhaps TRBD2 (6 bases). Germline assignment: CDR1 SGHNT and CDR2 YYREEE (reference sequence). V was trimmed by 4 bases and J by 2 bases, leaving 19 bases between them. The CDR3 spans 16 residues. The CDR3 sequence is CASSGRRVGRTYEQYF. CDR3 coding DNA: TGTGCCAGCAGCGGGAGGAGGGTCGGGCGCACCTACGAGCAGTACTTC.

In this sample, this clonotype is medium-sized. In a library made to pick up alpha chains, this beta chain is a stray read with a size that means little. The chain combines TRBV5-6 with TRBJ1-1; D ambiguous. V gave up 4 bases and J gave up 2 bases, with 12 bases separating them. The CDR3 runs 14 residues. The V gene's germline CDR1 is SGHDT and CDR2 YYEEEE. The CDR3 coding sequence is TGTGCCAGCAGCACTCCTGGGATAAACACTGAAGCTTTCTTT. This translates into CASSTPGINTEAFF.

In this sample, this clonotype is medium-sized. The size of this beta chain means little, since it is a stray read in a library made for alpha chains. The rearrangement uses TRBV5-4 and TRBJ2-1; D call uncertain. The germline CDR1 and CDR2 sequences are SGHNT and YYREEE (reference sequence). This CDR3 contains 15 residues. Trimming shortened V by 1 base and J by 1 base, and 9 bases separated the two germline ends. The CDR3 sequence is CASSLRQVSYNEQFF. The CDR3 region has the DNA TGTGCCAGCAGCTTGCGACAAGTATCCTACAATGAGCAGTTCTTC.

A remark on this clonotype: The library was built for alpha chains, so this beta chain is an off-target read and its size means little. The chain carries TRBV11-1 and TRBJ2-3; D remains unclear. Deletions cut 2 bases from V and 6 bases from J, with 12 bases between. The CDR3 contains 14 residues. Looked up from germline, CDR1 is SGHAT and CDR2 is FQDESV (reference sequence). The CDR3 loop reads CASSLRRTPDTQYF. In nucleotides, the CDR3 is TGTGCCAGCAGCTTACGACGGACCCCCGATACGCAGTATTTT.

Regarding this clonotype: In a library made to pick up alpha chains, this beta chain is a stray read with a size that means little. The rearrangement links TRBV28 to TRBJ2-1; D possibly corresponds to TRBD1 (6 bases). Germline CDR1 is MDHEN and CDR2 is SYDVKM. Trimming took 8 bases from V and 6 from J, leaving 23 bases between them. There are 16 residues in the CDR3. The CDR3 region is CASQIVGTSQGNEQFF. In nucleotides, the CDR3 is TGTGCCAGCCAAATCGTCGGGACAAGTCAGGGCAATGAGCAGTTCTTC.

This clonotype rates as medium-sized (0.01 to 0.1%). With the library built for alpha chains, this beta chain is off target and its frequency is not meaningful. This CDR3 is CAIRDRGSSGANVLTF. The CDR3 coding sequence is TGTGCCATCCGGGACAGGGGAAGCTCTGGGGCCAACGTCCTGACTTTC. V usage is TRBV7-9 and J usage is TRBJ2-6; TRBD1 matches 10 bases. J was trimmed by 0 bases and V by 10 bases; bases with no gene match: 6. CDR1 is SEHNR and CDR2 is FQNEAQ in the germline V gene (reference sequence). The CDR3 sequence is 16 residues long. Variable domain in full (rest from reference TRBV7-9 and TRBJ2-6): DTGVSQNPRHKITKRGQNVTFRCDPISEHNRLYWYRQTLGQGPEFLTYFQNEAQLEKSRLLSDRFSAERPKGSFSTLEIQRTEQGDSAMYLCAIRDRGSSGANVLTFGAGSRLTVL.

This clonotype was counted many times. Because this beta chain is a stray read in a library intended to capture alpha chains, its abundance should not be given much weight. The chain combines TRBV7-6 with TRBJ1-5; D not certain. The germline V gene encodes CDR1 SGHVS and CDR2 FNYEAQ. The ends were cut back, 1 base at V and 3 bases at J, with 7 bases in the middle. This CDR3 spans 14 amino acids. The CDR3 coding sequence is TGTGCCAGCAGCTTAGGGGGTTTCAATCAGCCCCAGCATTTT. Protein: CASSLGGFNQPQHF.

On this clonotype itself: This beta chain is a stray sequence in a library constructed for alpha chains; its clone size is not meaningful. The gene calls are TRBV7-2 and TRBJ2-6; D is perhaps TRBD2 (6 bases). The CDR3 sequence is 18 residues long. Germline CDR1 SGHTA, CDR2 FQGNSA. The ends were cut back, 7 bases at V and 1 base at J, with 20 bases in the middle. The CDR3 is CASTRRAMGDSGANVLTF. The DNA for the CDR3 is TGTGCCAGCACACGGAGGGCCATGGGGGATTCTGGGGCCAACGTCCTGACTTTC.

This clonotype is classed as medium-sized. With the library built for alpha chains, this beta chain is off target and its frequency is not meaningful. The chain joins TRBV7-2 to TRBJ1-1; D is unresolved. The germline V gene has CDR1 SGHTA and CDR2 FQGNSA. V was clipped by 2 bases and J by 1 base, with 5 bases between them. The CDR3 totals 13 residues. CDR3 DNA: TGTGCCAGCAGCTTAAGAGGGAACACTGAAGCTTTCTTT. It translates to CASSLRGNTEAFF.

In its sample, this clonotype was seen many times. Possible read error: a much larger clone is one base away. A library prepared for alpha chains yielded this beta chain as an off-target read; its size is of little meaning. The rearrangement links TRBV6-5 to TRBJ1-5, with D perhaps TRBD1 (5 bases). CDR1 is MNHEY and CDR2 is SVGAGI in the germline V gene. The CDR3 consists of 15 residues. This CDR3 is CASSPGPRRGQPRHF. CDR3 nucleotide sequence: TGTGCCAGCAGCCCGGGACCCAGGCGTGGTCAGCCCCGGCATTTT.

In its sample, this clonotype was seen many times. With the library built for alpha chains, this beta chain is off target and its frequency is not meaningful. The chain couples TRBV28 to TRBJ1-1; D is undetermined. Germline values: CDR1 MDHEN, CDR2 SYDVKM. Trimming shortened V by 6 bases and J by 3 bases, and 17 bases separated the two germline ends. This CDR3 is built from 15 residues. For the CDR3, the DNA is TGTGCCAGCAGACACAGAGGGTACGAGGACACTGAAGCTTTCTTT. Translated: CASRHRGYEDTEAFF.

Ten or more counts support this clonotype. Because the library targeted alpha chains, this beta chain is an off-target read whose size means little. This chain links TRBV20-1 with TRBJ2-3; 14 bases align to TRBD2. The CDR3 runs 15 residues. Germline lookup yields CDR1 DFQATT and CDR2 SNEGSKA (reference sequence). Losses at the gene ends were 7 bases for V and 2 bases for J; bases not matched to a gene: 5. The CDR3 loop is CSVWTSGGITDTQYF. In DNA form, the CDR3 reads TGCAGTGTTTGGACTAGCGGGGGGATCACAGATACGCAGTATTTT.

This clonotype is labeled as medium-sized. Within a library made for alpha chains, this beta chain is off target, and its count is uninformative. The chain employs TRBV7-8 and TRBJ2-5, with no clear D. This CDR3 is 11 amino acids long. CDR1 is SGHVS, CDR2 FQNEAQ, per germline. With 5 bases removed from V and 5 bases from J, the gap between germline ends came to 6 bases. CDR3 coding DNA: TGTGCCAGCAGCGTAATTGAGACCCAGTACTTC. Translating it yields CASSVIETQYF.

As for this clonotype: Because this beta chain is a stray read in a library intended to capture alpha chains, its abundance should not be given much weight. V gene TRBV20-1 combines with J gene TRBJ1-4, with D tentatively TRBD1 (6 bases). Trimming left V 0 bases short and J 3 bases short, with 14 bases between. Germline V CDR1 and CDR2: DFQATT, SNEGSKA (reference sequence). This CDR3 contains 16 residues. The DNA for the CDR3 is TGCAGTGCTAGAGATCGGAGGGGGATACCTAATGAAAAACTGTTTTTT. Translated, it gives CSARDRRGIPNEKLFF.

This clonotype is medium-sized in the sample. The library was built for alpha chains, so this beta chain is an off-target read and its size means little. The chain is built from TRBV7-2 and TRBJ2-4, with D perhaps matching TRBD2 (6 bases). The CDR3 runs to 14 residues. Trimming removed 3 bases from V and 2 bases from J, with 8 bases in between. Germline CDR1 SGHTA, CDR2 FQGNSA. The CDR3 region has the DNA TGTGCCAGCAGCTTTGGAGGGTCCAAAAACATTCAGTACTTC. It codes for CASSFGGSKNIQYF.

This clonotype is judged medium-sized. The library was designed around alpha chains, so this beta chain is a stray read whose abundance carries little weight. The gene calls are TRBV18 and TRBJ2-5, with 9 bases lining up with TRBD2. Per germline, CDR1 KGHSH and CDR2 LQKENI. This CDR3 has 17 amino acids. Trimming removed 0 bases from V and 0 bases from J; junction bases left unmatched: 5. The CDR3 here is CASSPPAAGGYQETQYF. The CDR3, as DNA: TGTGCCAGCTCACCACCCGCGGCGGGGGGGTACCAAGAGACCCAGTACTTC.

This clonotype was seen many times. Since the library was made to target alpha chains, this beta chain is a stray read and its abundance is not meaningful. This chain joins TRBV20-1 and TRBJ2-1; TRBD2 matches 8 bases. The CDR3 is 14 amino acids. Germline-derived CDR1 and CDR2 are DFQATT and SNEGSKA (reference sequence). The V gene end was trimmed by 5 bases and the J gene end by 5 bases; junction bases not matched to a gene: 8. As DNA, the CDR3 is TGCAGTGCTGGGATCGGGACTAGGGACAATGAGCAGTTCTTC. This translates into CSAGIGTRDNEQFF.

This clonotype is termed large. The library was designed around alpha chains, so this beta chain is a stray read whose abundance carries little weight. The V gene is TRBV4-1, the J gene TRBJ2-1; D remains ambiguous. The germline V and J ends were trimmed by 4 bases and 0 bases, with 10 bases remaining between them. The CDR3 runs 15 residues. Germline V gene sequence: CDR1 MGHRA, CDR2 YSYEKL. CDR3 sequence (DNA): TGCGCCAGCAGCCTTCGCAGGAGCTCCTACAATGAGCAGTTCTTC. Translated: CASSLRRSSYNEQFF.

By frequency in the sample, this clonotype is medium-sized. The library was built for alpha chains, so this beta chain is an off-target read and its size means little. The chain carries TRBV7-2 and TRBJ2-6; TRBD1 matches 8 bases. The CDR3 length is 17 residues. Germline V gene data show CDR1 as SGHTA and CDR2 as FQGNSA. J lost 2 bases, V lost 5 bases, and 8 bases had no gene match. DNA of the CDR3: TGTGCCAGCAGCCCCCGGACAGGGCAACCTGGGGCCAACGTCCTGACTTTC. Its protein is CASSPRTGQPGANVLTF.